Below are 13 T cell receptor beta chains sequenced from a single sample in a study of glioma-infiltrating T cells. Amplification of TCR alpha and beta CDR3 regions from RNA used iRepertoire nested multiplex PCR. TCRdb ran MiXCR on the multiplex PCR reads and lists one entry per CDR3 protein. The data show more than 300,000 distinct CDR3 sequences, with 41% seen just once and around 12% held by the top ten. The sample was glioma tissue, nonneoplastic brain tissue, or PBMCs (not recorded which). Every receptor here comes from a human donor with low-grade glioma or glioblastoma, undergoing nonglioma brain surgery, or in good health (not recorded which).

For this clonotype: A much larger clone lies one base from this, so it may be a read error. The genes are TRBV6-2 or TRBV6-3 and TRBJ2-7, with a weak D call TRBD1 (6 bases). This CDR3 comprises 14 residues. From germline, CDR1 is MNHEY and CDR2 SVGEGT. The chain's CDR3 is CASSRGGLSYEQHF. The DNA for the CDR3 is TGTGCCAGCAGTCGAGGGGGTCTTTCCTACGAGCAGCACTTC.

The chain joins TRBV7-9 to TRBJ2-5; possibly TRBD2 for D (6 bases). This CDR3 region has 14 residues. Germline CDR1 reads SEHNR; CDR2 reads FQNEAQ (reference sequence). V lost 4 bases and J 4 bases, leaving 13 bases between the germline ends. This chain's CDR3 is CASSYFGGRETQYF. The CDR3 nucleotides are TGTGCCAGCAGCTACTTCGGGGGTCGAGAGACCCAGTACTTC.

This chain links TRBV12-3 or TRBV12-4 with TRBJ1-1; D may be TRBD1 (5 bases). With 7 bases removed from V and 9 bases from J, the gap between germline ends came to 18 bases. This CDR3 spans 13 amino acids. The CDR3 DNA sequence: TGTGCCAGCAATTTGAACCGGGGGTCTAAAGCTTTCTTT. Amino acids: CASNLNRGSKAFF.

This clonotype was seen only a few times. CDR3 nucleotide sequence: TGTGCCAGCAGTGAAGCCTTGGACAGGGGCAACACTGAAGCTTTCTTT. It translates to CASSEALDRGNTEAFF. The rearrangement uses TRBV6-1 and TRBJ1-1, with TRBD1 matching 9 bases. Germline V gene lookup returns CDR1 MNHNS and CDR2 SASEGT. Trimming removed 0 bases from V and 2 bases from J; junction bases left unmatched: 4. This CDR3 is 16 amino acids long.

In this sample, this clonotype turned up once. This may arise from a read error, as a much more abundant clone is one base away. The chain couples TRBV6-5 to TRBJ2-2; 8 bases are a match to TRBD1. The ends lost 7 bases at V and 4 bases at J; junction bases unmatched: 5. Germline V gives CDR1 MNHEY, CDR2 SVGAGI. This CDR3 is built from 14 residues. The CDR3 loop is CASTWTGTTGELFF. The CDR3 bases are TGTGCCAGCACCTGGACAGGGACCACCGGGGAGCTGTTTTTT.

This clonotype was counted a single time. This chain links TRBV5-1 with TRBJ2-1, with D hard to call. The CDR3 sequence is 14 residues long. Germline V gene sequence: CDR1 SGHRS, CDR2 YFSETQ. V was clipped by 3 bases and J by 2 bases, with 9 bases between them. This CDR3 is CASSSPETYNEQFF. The CDR3 DNA reads TGCGCCAGCAGCTCCCCAGAAACCTACAATGAGCAGTTCTTC.

The chain links TRBV6-5 to TRBJ2-7; no clear D. In germline, CDR1 is MNHEY, CDR2 SVGAGI. V lost 10 bases, J lost 0 bases, and 10 bases lay in between. The CDR3 extends over 12 amino acids. The CDR3 coding sequence is TGTGCCACAAAAACAGACTCCTACGAGCAGTACTTC. Translation gives CATKTDSYEQYF.

This clonotype appeared a few times. The chain combines TRBV9 with TRBJ1-1; D uncertain. The CDR3 totals 14 residues. CDR1 is SGDLS, CDR2 YYNGEE, per germline. Between the trimmed V and J ends, which lost 4 bases and 1 base, there was a span of 11 bases. CDR3 nucleotides: TGTGCCAGCAGCCCTAATTGGGGGAACACTGAAGCTTTCTTT. This gives the protein CASSPNWGNTEAFF.

CDR3 in DNA: TGTGCCAGCAGTTGGAATAACATCGGGAACACCGGGGAGCTGTTTTTT. Its translation: CASSWNNIGNTGELFF. The J gene is TRBJ2-2, the V gene TRBV27; D call uncertain. Germline V gene sequence: CDR1 MNHEY, CDR2 SMNVEV (reference sequence). V lost 4 bases and J lost 1, with 13 bases in between. The CDR3 loop spans 16 amino acids.

Turning to this clonotype: A read error may be the cause here, since a much bigger clone is one base away. This chain uses TRBV20-1 with TRBJ2-3; tentative D call: TRBD2 (5 bases). This CDR3 region has 12 residues. Germline lookup yields CDR1 DFQATT and CDR2 SNEGSKA (reference sequence). Trimming left V 5 bases short and J 0 bases short, with 6 bases between. CDR3 loop: CSAGGSTDTQYF. In nucleotides, the CDR3 is TGCAGTGCTGGCGGGAGCACAGATACGCAGTATTTT.

In its sample, this clonotype ranks as medium-sized. The CDR3 sequence is CASSLLSDSYEQYF. The CDR3 DNA is TGTGCCAGCAGCTTATTATCGGACTCCTACGAGCAGTACTTC. The chain has TRBV7-2 and TRBJ2-7; no clear D gene. The CDR3 sequence is 14 residues long. Germline CDR1 is SGHTA and CDR2 is FQGNSA. Trimming removed 2 bases from V and 0 bases from J, with 8 bases in between.

This clonotype was seen many times. The V call is TRBV27, the J call TRBJ1-2, with D tentatively TRBD1 (6 bases). V lost 2 bases to trimming and J lost 7 bases, with 14 bases between them. The CDR3 length is 14 residues. Germline V CDR1 and CDR2: MNHEY, SMNVEV (reference sequence). DNA of the CDR3: TGTGCCAGCAGTTTAATTGGGGGGCAAGGTGGCTACACCTTC. Translation: CASSLIGGQGGYTF.

This chain connects TRBV24-1 to TRBJ2-1; D not certain. The CDR3 length is 16 residues. Germline-derived CDR1 and CDR2 are KGHDR and SFDVKD. V dropped 1 base and J dropped 7 bases, with 16 bases sitting between them. The CDR3 DNA reads TGTGCCACCAGTGATTTTGGGCGGCCGTCCGGGAATGAGCAGTTCTTC. It encodes CATSDFGRPSGNEQFF.